This T cell receptor (beta chain) was found in a study of blood T cells in healthy people across ages. A second PCR, run for roughly 6 to 11 cycles, used a sample-barcoded 5' primer plus a J-beta primer mix. Using its own MiXCR run on the 5' RACE reads, TCRdb lists one record per CDR3 protein. Of about 940,000 distinct CDR3 sequences detected, 40% to 60% appear once; the ten largest clones hold 13%. In the case of this clonotype: No antigen is known for it.

The CDR3 consists of 14 residues. V was pared by 4 bases and J by 3 bases, with 3 bases of the junction left unmatched. CDR1 and CDR2 from the germline V gene are KGHDR and SFDVKD. Study-wide findings and caveats: A greater number of naive CD4+ cells and higher diversity distinguished long-lived donors from aged donors.

The rearrangement links TRBV24-1 to TRBJ2-3; 7 bases fit TRBD1. Material: blood. This TCR derives from a man aged 30-40 years in good health. The CDR3 sequence: CATSDRQGTDTQYF. CDR3 bases: TGTGCCACCAGTGACCGACAGGGAACAGATACGCAGTATTTT.